These T cell receptor beta chains were read from a single sample in a study of CD8+CD57+ T cells in acquired aplastic anemia. TCRdb reprocessed the reads via MiXCR and lists one record per CDR3 protein. The repertoire holds 180,000 or so distinct CDR3 sequences, with less than 60% as singletons. The sequencing input was sorted CD4+, CD8+, or CD8+CD57+ T cells (not recorded which) from PBMCs. These receptors all come from a human donor with aplastic anemia. Each CDR3 is given with its conserved first and last residue. The D gene is left open where the match is weak. Some rows mark clone size as missing; the rest say once, few, many or name a class of expanded clone.

j_call: TRBJ1-2
clone_size: .
d_call: TRBD1
v_call: TRBV20-1
cdr3_aa: CSARTTGIGGYTF
cdr3_nt: TGCAGTGCTAGAACGACAGGGATTGGCGGCTACACCTTC

j_call: TRBJ2-1
clone_size: .
d_call: TRBD2
v_call: TRBV12-3/TRBV12-4
cdr3_aa: CASRPAGLAGNEQFF
cdr3_nt: TGTGCCAGCAGGCCAGCCGGACTAGCAGGGAATGAGCAGTTCTTC

j_call: TRBJ1-1
clone_size: .
d_call: TRBD1
v_call: TRBV7-8
cdr3_aa: CASSLRTGFSNTEAFF
cdr3_nt: TGTGCCAGCAGCTTAAGGACAGGGTTTTCGAACACTGAAGCTTTCTTT

j_call: TRBJ2-3
clone_size: once
d_call: .
v_call: TRBV9
cdr3_aa: CASSVGGRHTDTQYF
cdr3_nt: TGTGCCAGCAGCGTAGGCGGGCGACACACAGATACGCAGTATTTT

j_call: TRBJ2-2
clone_size: many
d_call: TRBD1
v_call: TRBV2
cdr3_aa: CASSGGQGTGELFF
cdr3_nt: TGTGCCAGCAGTGGAGGACAGGGCACCGGGGAGCTGTTTTTT

j_call: TRBJ1-2
clone_size: .
d_call: .
v_call: TRBV10-3
cdr3_aa: CAISGTHRTYGYTF
cdr3_nt: TGTGCCATCAGCGGGACCCATAGGACCTATGGCTACACCTTC

j_call: TRBJ2-2
clone_size: .
d_call: .
v_call: TRBV7-8
cdr3_aa: CASSKLEPGELFF
cdr3_nt: TGTGCCAGCAGCAAACTAGAACCCGGGGAGCTTTTTTTT

j_call: TRBJ2-5
clone_size: many
d_call: .
v_call: TRBV19
cdr3_aa: CASSIGRETQYF
cdr3_nt: TGTGCCAGTAGTATAGGCAGAGAGACCCAGTACTTC

j_call: TRBJ2-4
clone_size: many
d_call: .
v_call: TRBV11-2
cdr3_aa: CASSPHGRENIQYF
cdr3_nt: TGTGCCAGCAGCCCCCACGGGAGAGAAAACATTCAGTACTTC

j_call: TRBJ1-5
clone_size: many
d_call: .
v_call: TRBV6-1
cdr3_aa: CASSEAGGPYQPQHF
cdr3_nt: TGTGCCAGCAGTGAAGCTGGAGGGCCTTATCAGCCCCAGCATTTT

j_call: TRBJ2-7
clone_size: .
d_call: .
v_call: TRBV9
cdr3_aa: CASSVTTGTFYEQYF
cdr3_nt: TGTGCCAGCAGCGTAACAACAGGGACCTTCTACGAGCAGTACTTC

j_call: TRBJ2-1
clone_size: .
d_call: TRBD2
v_call: TRBV20-1
cdr3_aa: CSARTPGTSGSSYNEQFF
cdr3_nt: TGCAGTGCTAGGACTCCCGGGACTAGCGGGAGCTCCTACAATGAGCAGTTCTTC

j_call: TRBJ2-5
clone_size: .
d_call: .
v_call: TRBV29-1
cdr3_aa: CSVEFYQETQYF
cdr3_nt: TGCAGCGTTGAATTCTATCAAGAGACCCAGTACTTC

j_call: TRBJ2-5
clone_size: .
d_call: TRBD2
v_call: TRBV19
cdr3_aa: CASSWVLAVPQETQYF
cdr3_nt: TGTGCCAGTAGTTGGGTGCTAGCGGTACCCCAAGAGACCCAGTACTTC

j_call: TRBJ2-2
clone_size: many
d_call: TRBD2
v_call: TRBV4-1
cdr3_aa: CASSQGGRARTGELFF
cdr3_nt: TGCGCCAGCAGCCAAGGCGGGAGGGCCCGGACCGGGGAGCTGTTTTTT

j_call: TRBJ1-5
clone_size: .
d_call: .
v_call: TRBV19
cdr3_aa: CASRREGNQPQHF
cdr3_nt: TGTGCCAGTAGGAGGGAGGGCAATCAGCCCCAGCATTTT

j_call: TRBJ2-5
clone_size: .
d_call: .
v_call: TRBV15
cdr3_aa: CATSRGEGGVGETQYF
cdr3_nt: TGTGCCACCAGCAGAGGGGAGGGGGGCGTCGGGGAGACCCAGTACTTC

j_call: TRBJ2-3
clone_size: .
d_call: TRBD2
v_call: TRBV10-3
cdr3_aa: CAIMTGGATDTQYF
cdr3_nt: TGTGCCATCATGACGGGGGGGGCCACAGATACGCAGTATTTT

j_call: TRBJ2-7
clone_size: .
d_call: TRBD1
v_call: TRBV20-1
cdr3_aa: CSARDPGQGTYEQYF
cdr3_nt: TGCAGTGCTAGAGATCCCGGACAGGGAACCTACGAGCAGTACTTC

j_call: TRBJ1-1
clone_size: once
d_call: TRBD1
v_call: TRBV20-1
cdr3_aa: CSARDPGQAAFF
cdr3_nt: TGCAGTGCTAGAGATCCCGGACAGGCAGCTTTCTTT

j_call: TRBJ1-2
clone_size: many
d_call: .
v_call: TRBV11-2
cdr3_aa: CASTYGWGGYTF
cdr3_nt: TGTGCCAGCACTTATGGCTGGGGAGGCTACACCTTC

j_call: TRBJ2-2
clone_size: .
d_call: .
v_call: TRBV20-1
cdr3_aa: CSANVAGHFTGELFF
cdr3_nt: TGCAGTGCTAACGTGGCGGGACACTTCACCGGGGAGCTGTTTTTT

j_call: TRBJ1-4
clone_size: .
d_call: .
v_call: TRBV12-3/TRBV12-4
cdr3_aa: CASIRGPNEKLFF
cdr3_nt: TGTGCCAGCATCAGGGGTCCAAATGAAAAACTGTTTTTT

j_call: TRBJ2-2
clone_size: .
d_call: .
v_call: TRBV7-7
cdr3_aa: CASRDTGNTGELFF
cdr3_nt: TGTGCCAGCAGGGACACAGGGAACACCGGGGAGCTGTTTTTT

j_call: TRBJ1-1
clone_size: .
d_call: .
v_call: TRBV20-1
cdr3_aa: CSLMRGTEAFF
cdr3_nt: TGCAGTTTAATGAGGGGCACTGAAGCTTTCTTT

j_call: TRBJ2-7
clone_size: many
d_call: TRBD2
v_call: TRBV20-1
cdr3_aa: CSARVSGGGGANYEQYF
cdr3_nt: TGCAGTGCTAGAGTCAGCGGGGGAGGTGGCGCCAACTACGAGCAGTACTTC

j_call: TRBJ2-7
clone_size: .
d_call: .
v_call: TRBV10-3
cdr3_aa: CARVRRASSYEQYF
cdr3_nt: TGTGCTAGAGTTCGCCGGGCAAGCTCCTACGAGCAGTACTTC

j_call: TRBJ2-5
clone_size: many
d_call: TRBD2
v_call: TRBV20-1
cdr3_aa: CSAVSGGGETQYF
cdr3_nt: TGCAGTGCCGTTAGCGGGGGGGGGGAGACCCAGTACTTC

j_call: TRBJ2-2
clone_size: once
d_call: .
v_call: TRBV7-9
cdr3_aa: CASSLRDANTGELFF
cdr3_nt: TGTGCCAGCAGCTTACGGGATGCGAACACCGGGGAGCTGTTTTTT

j_call: TRBJ1-6
clone_size: .
d_call: TRBD1
v_call: TRBV4-2
cdr3_aa: CASSRGGPGSSYNSPLHF
cdr3_nt: TGTGCCAGCAGCCGAGGGGGCCCAGGAAGCTCCTATAATTCACCCCTCCACTTT

j_call: TRBJ2-7
clone_size: many
d_call: .
v_call: TRBV5-4
cdr3_aa: CASSTGNEQYF
cdr3_nt: TGTGCCAGTAGTACAGGGAACGAGCAGTACTTC

j_call: TRBJ2-7
clone_size: many
d_call: TRBD1
v_call: TRBV4-3
cdr3_aa: CASSQELPGTGRYEQYF
cdr3_nt: TGCGCCAGCAGCCAAGAGCTCCCAGGGACAGGCCGCTACGAGCAGTACTTC

j_call: TRBJ2-5
clone_size: many
d_call: .
v_call: TRBV7-2
cdr3_aa: CASSLTETQYF
cdr3_nt: TGTGCCAGCAGCTTAACGGAGACCCAGTACTTC

j_call: TRBJ2-5
clone_size: many
d_call: TRBD1
v_call: TRBV19
cdr3_aa: CASSLKRQGARAEETQYF
cdr3_nt: TGTGCCAGTAGTCTCAAAAGACAGGGGGCGCGGGCGGAGGAGACCCAGTACTTC

j_call: TRBJ2-1
clone_size: .
d_call: .
v_call: TRBV19
cdr3_aa: CASSRWSEQFF
cdr3_nt: TGTGCCAGTAGCCGGTGGAGTGAGCAGTTCTTC

j_call: TRBJ1-1
clone_size: many
d_call: .
v_call: TRBV29-1
cdr3_aa: CSVEKTGNLAFF
cdr3_nt: TGTAGCGTTGAAAAAACAGGGAATTTAGCTTTCTTT

j_call: TRBJ1-5
clone_size: .
d_call: .
v_call: TRBV12-3/TRBV12-4
cdr3_aa: CASSTDSNQPQHF
cdr3_nt: TGTGCCAGCAGTACCGATAGCAATCAGCCCCAGCATTTT

j_call: TRBJ1-1
clone_size: many
d_call: .
v_call: TRBV19
cdr3_aa: CAISPAQGWSGEAFF
cdr3_nt: TGTGCCATATCTCCGGCCCAGGGGTGGAGTGGTGAAGCTTTCTTT

j_call: TRBJ2-1
clone_size: many
d_call: TRBD2
v_call: TRBV20-1
cdr3_aa: CSGTSGRVNEQFF
cdr3_nt: TGCAGTGGGACTAGCGGGAGGGTAAATGAGCAGTTCTTC

j_call: TRBJ2-1
clone_size: .
d_call: TRBD2
v_call: TRBV11-2
cdr3_aa: CASSLDKREGQYNEQFF
cdr3_nt: TGTGCCAGCAGCTTAGATAAGCGGGAGGGCCAGTACAATGAGCAGTTCTTC

j_call: TRBJ2-7
clone_size: .
d_call: .
v_call: TRBV7-8
cdr3_aa: CASSLGDRGTDEQYF
cdr3_nt: TGTGCCAGCAGCTTAGGGGATCGGGGGACAGATGAGCAGTACTTC

j_call: TRBJ1-6
clone_size: .
d_call: .
v_call: TRBV2
cdr3_aa: CASSEVPGNNSPLHF
cdr3_nt: TGTGCCAGCAGTGAAGTCCCAGGCAACAATTCACCCCTCCACTTT

j_call: TRBJ1-5
clone_size: .
d_call: TRBD1
v_call: TRBV2
cdr3_aa: CASSAGTGGKQPQHF
cdr3_nt: TGTGCCAGCAGCGCCGGGACAGGGGGGAAACAGCCCCAGCATTTT